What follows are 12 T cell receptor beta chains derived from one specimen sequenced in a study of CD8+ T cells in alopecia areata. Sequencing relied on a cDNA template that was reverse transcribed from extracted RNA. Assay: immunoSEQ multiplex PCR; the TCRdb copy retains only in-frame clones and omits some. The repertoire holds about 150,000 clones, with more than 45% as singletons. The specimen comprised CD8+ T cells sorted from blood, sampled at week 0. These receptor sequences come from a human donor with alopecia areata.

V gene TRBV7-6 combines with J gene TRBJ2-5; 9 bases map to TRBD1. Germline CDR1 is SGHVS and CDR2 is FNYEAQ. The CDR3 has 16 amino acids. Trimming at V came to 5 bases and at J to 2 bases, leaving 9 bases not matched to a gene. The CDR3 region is CASSLGVDRGQETQYF. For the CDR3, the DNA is TGTGCCAGCAGCCTGGGAGTGGACAGGGGTCAAGAGACCCAGTACTTC.

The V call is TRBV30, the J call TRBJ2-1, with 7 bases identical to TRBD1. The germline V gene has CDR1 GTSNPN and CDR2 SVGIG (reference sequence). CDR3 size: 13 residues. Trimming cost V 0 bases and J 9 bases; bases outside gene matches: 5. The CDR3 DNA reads TGTGCCTGGAGTGTAGGGGGACAGAGTGAGCAGTTCTTC. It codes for CAWSVGGQSEQFF.

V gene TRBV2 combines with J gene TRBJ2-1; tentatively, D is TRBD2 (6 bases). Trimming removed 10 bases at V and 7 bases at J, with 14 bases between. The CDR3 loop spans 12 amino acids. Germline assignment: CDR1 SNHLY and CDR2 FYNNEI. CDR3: CAIRRVLNEQFF. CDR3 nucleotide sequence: TGTGCCATCAGGAGGGTTTTGAATGAGCAGTTCTTC.

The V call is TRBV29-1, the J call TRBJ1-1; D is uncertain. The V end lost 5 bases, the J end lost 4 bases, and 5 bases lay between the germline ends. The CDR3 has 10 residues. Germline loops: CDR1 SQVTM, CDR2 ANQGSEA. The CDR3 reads CSVKSTEAFF. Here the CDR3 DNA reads TGCAGCGTTAAGAGCACTGAAGCTTTCTTT.

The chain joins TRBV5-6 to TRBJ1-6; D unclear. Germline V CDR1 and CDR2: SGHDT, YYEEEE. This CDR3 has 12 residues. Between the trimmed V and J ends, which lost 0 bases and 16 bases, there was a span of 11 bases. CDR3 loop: CASSLGSGGLHF. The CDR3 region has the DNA TGTGCCAGCAGCTTGGGATCAGGAGGACTCCACTTT.

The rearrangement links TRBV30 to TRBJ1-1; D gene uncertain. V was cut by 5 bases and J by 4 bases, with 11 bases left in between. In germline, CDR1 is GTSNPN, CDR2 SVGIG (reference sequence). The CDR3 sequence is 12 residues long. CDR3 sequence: CAWWPGGTEAFF. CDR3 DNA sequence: TGTGCCTGGTGGCCTGGCGGCACTGAAGCTTTCTTT. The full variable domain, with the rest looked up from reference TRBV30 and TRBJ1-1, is SQTIHQWPATLVQPVGSPLSLECTVEGTSNPNLYWYRQAAGRGLQLLFYSVGIGQISSEVPQNLSASRPQDRQFILSSKKLLLSDSGFYLCAWWPGGTEAFFGQGTRLTVV.

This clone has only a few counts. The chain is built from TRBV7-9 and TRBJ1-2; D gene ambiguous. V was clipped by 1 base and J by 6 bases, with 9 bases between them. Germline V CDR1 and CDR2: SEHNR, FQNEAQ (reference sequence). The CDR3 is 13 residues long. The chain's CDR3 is CASSLENFHGYTF. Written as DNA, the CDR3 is TGTGCCAGCAGCTTAGAAAACTTCCATGGCTACACCTTC.

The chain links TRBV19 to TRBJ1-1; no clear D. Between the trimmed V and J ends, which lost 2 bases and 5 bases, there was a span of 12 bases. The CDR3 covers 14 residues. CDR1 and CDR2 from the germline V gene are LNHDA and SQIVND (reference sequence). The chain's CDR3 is CASSIFSTGTEAFF. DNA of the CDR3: TGTGCCAGTAGTATATTCAGCACCGGGACTGAAGCTTTCTTT. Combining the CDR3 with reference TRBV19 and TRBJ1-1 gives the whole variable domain DGGITQSPKYLFRKEGQNVTLSCEQNLNHDAMYWYRQDPGQGLRLIYYSQIVNDFQKGDIAEGYSVSREKKESFPLTVTSAQKNPTAFYLCASSIFSTGTEAFFGQGTRLTVV.

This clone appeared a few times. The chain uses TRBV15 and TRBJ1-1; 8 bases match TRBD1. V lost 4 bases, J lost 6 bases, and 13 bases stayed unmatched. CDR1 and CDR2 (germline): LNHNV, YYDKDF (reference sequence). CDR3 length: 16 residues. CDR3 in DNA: TGTGCCACCAGCACCCAGGCCAAGAAACAGGGGGCTGAAGCTTTCTTT. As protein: CATSTQAKKQGAEAFF.

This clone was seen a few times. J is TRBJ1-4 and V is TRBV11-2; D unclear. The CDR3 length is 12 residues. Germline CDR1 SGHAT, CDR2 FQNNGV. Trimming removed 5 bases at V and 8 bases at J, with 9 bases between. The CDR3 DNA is TGTGCCAGCAGCCGCCTCGGGGAAAAACTGTTTTTT. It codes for CASSRLGEKLFF.

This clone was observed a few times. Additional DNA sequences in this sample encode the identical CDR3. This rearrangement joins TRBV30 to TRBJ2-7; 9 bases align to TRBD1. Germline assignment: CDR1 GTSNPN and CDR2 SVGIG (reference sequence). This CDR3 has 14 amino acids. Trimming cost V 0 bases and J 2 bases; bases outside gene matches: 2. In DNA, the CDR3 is TGTGCCTGGAGTGTGGGGACAGGGACCTACGAGCAGTACTTC. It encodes CAWSVGTGTYEQYF.

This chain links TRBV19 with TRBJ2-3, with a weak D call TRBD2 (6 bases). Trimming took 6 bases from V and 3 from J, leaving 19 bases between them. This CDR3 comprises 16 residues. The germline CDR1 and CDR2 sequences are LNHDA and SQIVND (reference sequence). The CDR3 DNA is TGTGCCAGTAGAAGTCTGGGGGACTCGCGAACAGATACGCAGTATTTT. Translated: CASRSLGDSRTDTQYF.